This T cell receptor beta chain is drawn from a study of shared clonotypes between healthy human individuals. Turning to the study itself: Donors, aged 18 to 49, were two women and a few men. CD4 naive cells filled three plates per donor, CD4 memory three, CD8 naive two and CD8 memory one.

Overall study results and limits: Of the naive CD4 clonotypes, around 4.8% were shared across a handful of donors.

Naive CD8 cells, CD45RO-negative and positively selected for CCR7, excluded terminally differentiated effector memory CD45RA+ cells. CDR3 length equals 15 residues. CDR1 LGHNA and CDR2 YNFKEQ come from the germline V gene. The trim removed 1 base at V and 5 bases at J, leaving 6 bases unmatched. In the case of this clone: The antigen remains undetermined.

The method was immunoSEQ multiplex PCR; TCRdb's version includes in-frame clones alone and lacks a portion of them. This sample yields 2 million or so clones, of which about 95% are seen a single time; 0.9% to 1.4% belongs to the top ten. This TCR was recovered from a man between 18 and 35 years old in good health. The J gene is TRBJ2-3, the V gene TRBV4-2; 7 positions match TRBD2. What was sequenced was naive CD8+ T cells sorted from blood. This CDR3 reads CASSQGSGALDTQYF. Written as DNA, the CDR3 is TGTGCCAGCAGCCAAGGAAGCGGGGCCTTAGATACGCAGTATTTT.